Included here is one TCR beta chain sequence, with context. These data come from a study of T cell changes during pregnancy in multiple sclerosis. The assay was immunoSEQ multiplex PCR, and TCRdb's table has in-frame clones only and misses some. The table has some 23,000 clones, around nine tenths seen once. This CDR3 has 13 amino acids. Germline assignment: CDR1 SGHDN and CDR2 FVKESK. With 2 bases removed from V and 4 bases from J, the gap between germline ends came to 7 bases. The specimen comprised CD4+ T cells from peripheral blood mononuclear cells, sampled in the first trimester of pregnancy. The source is a female donor in good health, enrolled as a control in a pregnancy study. The chain has TRBV14 and TRBJ2-3; D not certain. The CDR3 loop reads CASSQRQADTQYF. CDR3 in DNA: TGTGCCAGCAGCCAACGACAAGCAGATACGCAGTATTTT. The whole variable domain, remainder taken from reference TRBV14 and TRBJ2-3, is EAGVTQFPSHSVIEKGQTVTLRCDPISGHDNLYWYRRVMGKEIKFLLHFVKESKQDESGMPNNRFLAERTGGTYSTLKVQPAELEDSGVYFCASSQRQADTQYFGPGTRLTVL.